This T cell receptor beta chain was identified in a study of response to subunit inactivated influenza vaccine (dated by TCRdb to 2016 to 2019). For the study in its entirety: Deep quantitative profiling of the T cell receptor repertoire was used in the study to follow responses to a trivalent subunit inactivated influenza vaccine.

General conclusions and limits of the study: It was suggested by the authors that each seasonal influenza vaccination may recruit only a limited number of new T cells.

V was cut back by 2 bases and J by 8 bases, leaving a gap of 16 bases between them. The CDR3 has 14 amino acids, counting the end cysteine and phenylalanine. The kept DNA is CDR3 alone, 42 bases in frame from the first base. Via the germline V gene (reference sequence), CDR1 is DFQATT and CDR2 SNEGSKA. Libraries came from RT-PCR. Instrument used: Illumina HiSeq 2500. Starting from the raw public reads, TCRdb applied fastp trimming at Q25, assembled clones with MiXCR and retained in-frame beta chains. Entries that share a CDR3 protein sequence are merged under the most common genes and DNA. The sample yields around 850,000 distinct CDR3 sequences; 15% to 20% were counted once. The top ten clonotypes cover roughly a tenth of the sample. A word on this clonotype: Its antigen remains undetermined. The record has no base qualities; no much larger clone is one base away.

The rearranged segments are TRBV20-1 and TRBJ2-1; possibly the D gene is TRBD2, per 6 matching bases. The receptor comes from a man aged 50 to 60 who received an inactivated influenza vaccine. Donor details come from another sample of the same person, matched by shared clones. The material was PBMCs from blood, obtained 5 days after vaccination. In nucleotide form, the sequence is TGCAGTGCTAGAAGTAGCGGCCTCCCCCATGAGCAGTTCTTC. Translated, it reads CSARSSGLPHEQFF.